The TCR beta chain under discussion was sequenced for a study of cytomegalovirus exposure and HLA in healthy donors. In the PCR, 60 Vbeta and 13 Jbeta primers were used. Libraries were prepared by immunoSEQ multiplex PCR; TCRdb keeps only in-frame clonotypes and omits some of them. The sample gives approximately 150,000 clones, about 64% of which show up once; more than 4% is in the top ten. The CDR3 covers 13 residues. Trimming left V 1 base short and J 4 bases short, with 7 bases between. Germline V gene lookup returns CDR1 SGHNT and CDR2 YENEEA. The receptor was isolated from a man aged 60 to 69 in good health and CMV-seronegative. V usage is TRBV11-3 and J usage is TRBJ1-1; no clear D. The sequenced sample consisted of PBMCs. The CDR3 DNA reads TGTGCCAGCAGCTTAGGTCGGGTCACTGAAGCTTTCTTT. Translating gives CASSLGRVTEAFF.